The following is a T cell receptor (beta chain) sequence with its context. Its antigen has not been determined. It has no much larger one-base neighbor in the sample; base qualities were not kept. Genomic DNA underwent TCRB CDR3 sequencing using the immunoSEQ assay. The original pipeline was this. Published virus-specific TCRB sequences were compared with patient CD8+ clones larger than 1%, and only a few matches were found. The analyses included only productive TCRB rearrangements. Clonality was expressed as a Shannon entropy-based productive clonality index, with each clone defined by a unique TCRB CDR3 sequence. To calculate repertoire overlap between two samples, the template counts of each clone were considered relative to each sample's total templates. V-gene usage from TCRB sequencing and V-gene usage measured by flow cytometry were correlated (Spearman r of around 0.6). TCRdb retrieved this table from immuneACCESS and kept in-frame rearrangements only. Not all clones are present; in checked studies, unresolved V genes account for under half, and no reason is known for the remainder. The DNA gave D and trimming, while V, J and clone size come from that table. The table for this sample lists some 30,000 clones; about 87% of them were counted only once. The top ten clonotypes cover around 9% of the sample.

V lost 4 bases and J lost 8 bases, and the count of bases not matched to a germline gene is 2. Per the germline V gene, SGHAT is the CDR1 and FQNNGV is the CDR2. The CDR3, from cysteine to phenylalanine, totals 14 residues. The kept DNA is CDR3 alone, 42 bases in frame from the first base. The record originates from a study of somatic mutations in cytotoxic T cells in rheumatoid arthritis (dated by TCRdb to 2016 to 2017). Describing the broader study: Before any treatment started and right after they were diagnosed, patients gave peripheral blood samples (more than 27 ml EDTA). To characterize clonality, the study used TCRB deep sequencing while asking whether somatic mutations are carried by expanded CD8+ T-cell clones in newly diagnosed, untreated rheumatoid arthritis. Patients and controls did not essentially differ in median age, which was nearly identical between the groups. A FACSAria II or Sony SH800 was used to flow-sort some V beta antibody-stained T-cell populations at nearly 100% purity, and TCRB sequencing was also done on sorted V beta1+ cells. A total of around 62 rheumatoid arthritis patients and 15 to 25 healthy controls underwent TCRB deep sequencing.

CD4+ and CD8+ cells were isolated by positive magnetic bead selection on an AutoMACS, and purity was checked by flow cytometry. Initial screening for clonal expansions relied on flow cytometry with a TCR V beta antibody panel, after which sorted CD8+ fractions underwent TCRB deep sequencing for characterization. Isolation of peripheral blood mononuclear cells was done through Ficoll-Paque PLUS density gradient separation. Using Nucleospin Tissue or Tissue XS kits, DNA was extracted from CD4-enriched, CD8-enriched or PBMC samples, with quantification by a Qubit 2.0 fluorometer. The full study reports these points: There was no significant difference in CD8+ T-cell clonality between rheumatoid arthritis patients and age-matched healthy controls. The slight underrepresentation of TRBV07 in patients was not corrected for multiple comparisons. In about an eighth of the 65 patients, more than 20% of CD8+ cells belonged to the largest CD8+ clone, while several identical CD8+ TCRB sequences were shared between blood and synovial fluid. The expanded CD8+ clones had unknown antigen targets, and not appearing in virus-specific databases did not rule out that they were virus-specific. Healthy controls showed no age-related increase in CD8+ clonality, whereas patients did (Spearman r ≈ 0.49).

Sequencing input: CD8+ T cells sorted from blood. The receptor comes from an adult with rheumatoid arthritis. Recombination connected TRBV11-2 to TRBJ2-1; 13 central bases correspond to TRBD2. The CDR3 protein is CASSSGLAGDEQFF. The bases are TGTGCCAGCAGCTCAGGACTAGCGGGAGATGAGCAGTTCTTC.